The clone carrying this T cell receptor (beta chain) was picked up many times. Its antigen is currently unknown. The data are from a study of T-cell memory formation after mild COVID-19. Across the whole study: Clusters were largely donor specific.

TCRdb re-called the 5' RACE reads through MiXCR, storing one row per CDR3 protein. Here the sample spans fewer than 450,000 distinct CDR3 sequences, roughly 26% being singletons. Overall study findings and caveats: Proof of SARS-CoV-2 specificity was absent for the second-wave clones that crested on day 37. Day 15 to 85 contracting clones showed balanced CD4/CD8; day 15 to 37 expanders favored CD4+.

The TCR was taken from an adult woman who had mild COVID-19 (a few samples of this study predate the infection). Cell type and time point are not known. The sequenced material came from PBMCs or a T cell subset sorted from them (not recorded which).

This chain's CDR3 is CASSPYEQYF. The CDR3 DNA reads TGTGCCAGCAGCCCCTACGAGCAGTACTTC. The chain is built from TRBV21-1 and TRBJ2-7. TRBV21-1 is a known pseudogene. The CDR3 runs to 10 residues.